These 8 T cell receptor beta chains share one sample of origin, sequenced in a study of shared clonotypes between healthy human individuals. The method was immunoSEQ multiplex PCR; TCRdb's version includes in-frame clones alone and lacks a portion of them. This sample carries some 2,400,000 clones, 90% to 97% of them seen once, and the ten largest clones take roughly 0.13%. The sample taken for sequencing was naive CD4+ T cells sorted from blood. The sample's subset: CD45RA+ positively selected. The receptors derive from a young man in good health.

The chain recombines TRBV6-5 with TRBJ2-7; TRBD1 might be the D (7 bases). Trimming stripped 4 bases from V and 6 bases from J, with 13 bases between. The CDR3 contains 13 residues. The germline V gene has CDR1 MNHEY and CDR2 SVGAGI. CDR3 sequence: CASSSGGSGEQYF. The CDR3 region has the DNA TGTGCCAGCAGTTCAGGGGGGTCGGGCGAGCAGTACTTC.

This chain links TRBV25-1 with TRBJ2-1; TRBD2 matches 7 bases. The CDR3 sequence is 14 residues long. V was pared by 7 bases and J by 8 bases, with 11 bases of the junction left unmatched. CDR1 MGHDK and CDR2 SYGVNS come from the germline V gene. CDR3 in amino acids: CASTQAGTRDEQFF. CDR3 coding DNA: TGTGCCAGCACGCAAGCGGGAACTCGGGATGAGCAGTTCTTC.

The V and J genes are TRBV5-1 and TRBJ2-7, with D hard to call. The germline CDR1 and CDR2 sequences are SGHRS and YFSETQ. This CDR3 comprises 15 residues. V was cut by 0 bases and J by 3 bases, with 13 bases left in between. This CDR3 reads CASSLEGDHGYEQYF. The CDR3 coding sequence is TGCGCCAGCAGCTTGGAGGGCGACCACGGCTACGAGCAGTACTTC.

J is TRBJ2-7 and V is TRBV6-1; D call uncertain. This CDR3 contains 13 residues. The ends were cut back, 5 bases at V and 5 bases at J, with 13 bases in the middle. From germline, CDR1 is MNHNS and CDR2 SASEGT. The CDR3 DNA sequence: TGTGCCAGCAGTAATATCGCCGTCCACGAGCAGTACTTC. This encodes CASSNIAVHEQYF.

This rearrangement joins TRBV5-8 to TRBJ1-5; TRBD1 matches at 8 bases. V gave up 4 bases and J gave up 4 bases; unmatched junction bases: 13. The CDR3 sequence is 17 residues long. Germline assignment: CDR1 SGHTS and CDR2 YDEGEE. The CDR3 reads CASSPGQGGFRNQPQHF. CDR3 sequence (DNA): TGTGCCAGCAGCCCTGGACAGGGTGGATTCCGAAATCAGCCCCAGCATTTT. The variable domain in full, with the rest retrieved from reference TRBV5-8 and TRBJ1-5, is EAGVTQSPTHLIKTRGQQATLRCSPISGHTSVYWYQQALGLGLQFLLWYDEGEERNRGNFPPRFSGRQFPNYSSELNVNALELEDSALYLCASSPGQGGFRNQPQHFGDGTRLSIL.

This chain's CDR3 is CASSQETVMNTEAFF. The CDR3 nucleotides are TGTGCCAGCAGCCAAGAGACAGTTATGAACACTGAAGCTTTCTTT. The V gene is TRBV4-2, the J gene TRBJ1-1; the D gene is possibly TRBD1 (5 bases). The CDR3 extends over 15 amino acids. V was pared by 0 bases and J by 0 bases, with 8 bases between. Germline assignment: CDR1 LGHNA and CDR2 YNFKEQ.

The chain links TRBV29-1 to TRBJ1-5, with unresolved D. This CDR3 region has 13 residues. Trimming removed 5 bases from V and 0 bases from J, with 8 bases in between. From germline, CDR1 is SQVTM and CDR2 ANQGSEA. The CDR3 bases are TGCAGCGTTCAGGAGTATAGCAATCAGCCCCAGCATTTT. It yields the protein CSVQEYSNQPQHF.

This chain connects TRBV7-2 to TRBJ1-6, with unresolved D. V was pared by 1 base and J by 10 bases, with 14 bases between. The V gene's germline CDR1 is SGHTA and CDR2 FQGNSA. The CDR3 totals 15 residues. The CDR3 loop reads CASSLGAELGSPLHF. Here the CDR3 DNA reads TGTGCCAGCAGCTTAGGGGCAGAGCTGGGGTCACCCCTCCACTTT.